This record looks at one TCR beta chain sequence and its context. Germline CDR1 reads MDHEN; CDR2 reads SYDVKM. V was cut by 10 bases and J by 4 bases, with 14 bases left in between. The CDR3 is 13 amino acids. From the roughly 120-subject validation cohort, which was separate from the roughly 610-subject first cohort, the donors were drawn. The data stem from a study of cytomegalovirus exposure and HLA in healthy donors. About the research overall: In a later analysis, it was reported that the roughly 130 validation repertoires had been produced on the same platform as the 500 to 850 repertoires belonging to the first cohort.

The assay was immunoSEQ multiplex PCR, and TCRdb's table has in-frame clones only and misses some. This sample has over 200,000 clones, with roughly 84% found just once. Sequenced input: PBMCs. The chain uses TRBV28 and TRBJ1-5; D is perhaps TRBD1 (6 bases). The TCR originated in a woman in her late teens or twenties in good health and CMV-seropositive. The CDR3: CAITQGLNQPQHF. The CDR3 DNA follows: TGTGCCATCACACAGGGCCTTAATCAGCCCCAGCATTTT.